The 2 T cell receptor beta chains below were found in one sample sequenced in a study of blood T cell repertoires in COVID-19. Clones were read by immunoSEQ multiplex PCR, and TCRdb kept only the in-frame ones, dropping some. The repertoire includes 160,000 or so clones, more than 75% of them detected once, and less than 1.5% sits in the top ten. Sequencing was carried out using PBMCs or T cells enriched from blood (not recorded which). The receptors were sampled from a human donor with acute COVID-19. The donor label of this sample is uncertain.

V is TRBV12-3 or TRBV12-4 and J is TRBJ2-7; 9 positions agree with TRBD1. CDR3 length: 12 residues. V shed 6 bases, J shed 6 bases, and the junction held 3 bases outside the gene matches. CDR3 bases: TGTGCCAGCAGACCGGACAGGGGCGAGCAGTACTTC. It codes for CASRPDRGEQYF.

This clone was found once. V usage is TRBV18 and J usage is TRBJ2-7, with 7 bases lining up with TRBD1. The V and J ends lost 3 bases and 5 bases, in that order; junction bases with no gene match: 4. The CDR3 contains 13 residues. CDR1 is KGHSH, CDR2 LQKENI, per germline. Written as DNA, the CDR3 is TGTGCCAGCTCACCGTATACAGGGGACGAGCAGTACTTC. The encoded protein is CASSPYTGDEQYF. The whole variable domain, filled in from reference TRBV18 and TRBJ2-7, reads NAGVMQNPRHLVRRRGQEARLRCSPMKGHSHVYWYRQLPEEGLKFMVYLQKENIIDESGMPKERFSAEFPKEGPSILRIQQVVRGDSAAYFCASSPYTGDEQYFGPGTRLTVT.